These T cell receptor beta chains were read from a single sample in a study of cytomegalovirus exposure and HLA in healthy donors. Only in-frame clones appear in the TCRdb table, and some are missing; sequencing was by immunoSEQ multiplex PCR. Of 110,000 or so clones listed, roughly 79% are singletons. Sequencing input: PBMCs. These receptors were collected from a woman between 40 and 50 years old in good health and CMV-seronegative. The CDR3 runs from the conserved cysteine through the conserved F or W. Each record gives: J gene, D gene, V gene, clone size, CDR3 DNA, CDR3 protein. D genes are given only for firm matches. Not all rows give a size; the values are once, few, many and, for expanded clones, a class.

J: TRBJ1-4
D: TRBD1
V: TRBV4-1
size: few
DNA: TGCGCCAGCAGCCAGGAACAGGGGGTTGTTGAAAAACTGTTTTTT
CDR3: CASSQEQGVVEKLFF

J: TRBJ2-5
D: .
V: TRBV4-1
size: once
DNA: TGCGCCAGCAGTCCAAGGGAGTCCGGGGGGACCCAGTACTTC
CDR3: CASSPRESGGTQYF

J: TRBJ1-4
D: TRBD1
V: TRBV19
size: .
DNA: TGTGCCAGTAGTCCCAGGGGGCGGGTTGAAAAACTGTTTTTT
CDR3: CASSPRGRVEKLFF

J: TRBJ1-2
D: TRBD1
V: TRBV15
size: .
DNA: TGTGCCACCAGCAGCGGGACAGGGATTCCCCTCTATGGCTACACCTTC
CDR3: CATSSGTGIPLYGYTF

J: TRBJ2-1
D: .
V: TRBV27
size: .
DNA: TGTGCCAGCACGCGACTAGGTTCCTACAATGAGCAGTTCTTC
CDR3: CASTRLGSYNEQFF

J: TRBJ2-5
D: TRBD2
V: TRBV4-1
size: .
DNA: TGCGCCAGCAGCCCTCAGATGTGGCGGGGGGACTTCCAAGAGACCCAGTACTTC
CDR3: CASSPQMWRGDFQETQYF

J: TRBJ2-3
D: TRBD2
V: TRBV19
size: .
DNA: TGTGCCAGTGAAGCGGGGCGTAGCACAGATACGCAGTATTTT
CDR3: CASEAGRSTDTQYF

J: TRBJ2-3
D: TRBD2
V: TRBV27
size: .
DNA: TGTGCCAGCAGTTTCTCTCCACTAGCGGCCACAGATACGCAGTATTTT
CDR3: CASSFSPLAATDTQYF

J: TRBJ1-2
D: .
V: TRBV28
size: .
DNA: TGTGCCAGCAGCCGGCCCGGAGTGTCGCGTGGCTACACCTTC
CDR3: CASSRPGVSRGYTF

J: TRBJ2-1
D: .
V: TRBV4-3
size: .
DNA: TGCGCCAGCAGCCTATTACGGTCAATCTACAATGAGCAGTTCTTC
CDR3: CASSLLRSIYNEQFF

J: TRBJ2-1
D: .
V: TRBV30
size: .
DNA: TGTGCCTGGAGTGTAACAGGGAAGAATGAGCAGTTCTTC
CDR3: CAWSVTGKNEQFF

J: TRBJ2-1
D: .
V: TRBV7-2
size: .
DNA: TGTGCCAGCAGCCCAGTGGACAGCTCCTACAATGAGCAGTTCTTC
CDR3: CASSPVDSSYNEQFF

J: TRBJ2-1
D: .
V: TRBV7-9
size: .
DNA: TGTGCCAGCAGCCCGGGACCGGAGGGGTCGACATCCTACAATGAGCAGTTCTTC
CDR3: CASSPGPEGSTSYNEQFF

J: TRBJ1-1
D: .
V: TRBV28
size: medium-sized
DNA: TGTGCCAGCAGTTCCGACAGAGTTACTGAAGCTTTCTTT
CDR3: CASSSDRVTEAFF

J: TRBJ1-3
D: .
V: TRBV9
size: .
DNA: TGTGCCAGCAGCGTGGCCGGGGGAGGGACTGGAAACACCATATATTTT
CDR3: CASSVAGGGTGNTIYF

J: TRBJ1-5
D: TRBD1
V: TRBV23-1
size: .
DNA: TGCGCCAGCAGTCAATCGTACAGGACAGGAGGCAATCAGCCCCAGCATTTT
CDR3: CASSQSYRTGGNQPQHF

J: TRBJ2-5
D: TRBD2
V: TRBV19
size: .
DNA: TGTGCCAGTAGTATAGAAGGGACTAGCAGGGAGACCCAGTACTTC
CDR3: CASSIEGTSRETQYF

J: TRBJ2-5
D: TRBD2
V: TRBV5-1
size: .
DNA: TGCGCCAGCAGCGGGGGACTAGCCGTCGTCGGGGAGACCCAGTACTTC
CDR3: CASSGGLAVVGETQYF

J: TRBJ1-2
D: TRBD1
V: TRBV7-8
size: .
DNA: TGTGCCAGCAGCCCGAACGGACAGGGCCTCTATGGCTACACCTTC
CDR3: CASSPNGQGLYGYTF

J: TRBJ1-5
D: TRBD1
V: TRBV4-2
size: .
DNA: TGTGCCAGCAGCCAAGGGACAGGGGTTAATCAGCCCCAGCATTTT
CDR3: CASSQGTGVNQPQHF

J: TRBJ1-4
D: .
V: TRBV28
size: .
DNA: TGTGCCAGCAGTTTACGCCAGGTGGGGAGGAATGAAAAACTGTTTTTT
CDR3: CASSLRQVGRNEKLFF

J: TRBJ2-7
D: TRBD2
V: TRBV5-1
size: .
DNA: TGCGCCAGCAGCTTGGCCAAGGGACTAGCGGGGGGGTACAGCTCCTACGAGCAGTACTTC
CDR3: CASSLAKGLAGGYSSYEQYF

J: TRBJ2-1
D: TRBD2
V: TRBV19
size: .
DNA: TGTGCCAGTAGTATAGTAAGGCTAGCGGGAGTTAATGAGCAGTTCTTC
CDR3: CASSIVRLAGVNEQFF

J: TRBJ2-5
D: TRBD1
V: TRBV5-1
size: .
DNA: TGCGCCAGCAGTCCGGGACAGGGGCAACAAGAGACCCAGTACTTC
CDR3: CASSPGQGQQETQYF

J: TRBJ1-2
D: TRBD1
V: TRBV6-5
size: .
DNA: TGTGCCAGCAGTTACTCTTCAGGGGGCGCAGATGGCTACACCTTC
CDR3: CASSYSSGGADGYTF

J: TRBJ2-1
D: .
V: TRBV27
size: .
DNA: TGTGCCAGCAGTTTTACCCTAGCTCTCAGTGAGCAGTTCTTC
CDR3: CASSFTLALSEQFF

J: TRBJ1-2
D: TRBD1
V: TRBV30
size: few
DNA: TGTGCCTGGAGTGCGGGACAGGGGAATTACTATGGCTACACCTTC
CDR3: CAWSAGQGNYYGYTF

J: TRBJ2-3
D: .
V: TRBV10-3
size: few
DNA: TGTGCCATCGGCGGGGAGGTGGTAGATACGCAGTATTTT
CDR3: CAIGGEVVDTQYF

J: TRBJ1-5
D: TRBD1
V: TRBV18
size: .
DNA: TGTGCCAGCTCACCCCTTCCGGGACAGGGGGGCAATCAGCCCCAGCATTTT
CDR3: CASSPLPGQGGNQPQHF

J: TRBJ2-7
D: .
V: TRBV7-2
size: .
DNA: TGTGCCAGCAGCTTGCGCGGGGAGCAGTACTTC
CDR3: CASSLRGEQYF

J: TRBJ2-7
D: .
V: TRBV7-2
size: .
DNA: TGTGCCAGCAGATCTATGACAGGCGCTTACGAGCAGTACTTC
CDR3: CASRSMTGAYEQYF

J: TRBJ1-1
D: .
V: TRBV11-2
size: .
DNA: TGTGCCAGCAGCCGGGGGACGGGAACGGGGAACACTGAAGCTTTCTTT
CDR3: CASSRGTGTGNTEAFF

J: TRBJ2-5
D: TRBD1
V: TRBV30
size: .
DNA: TGTGCCTGGAGCATAATGAGGACAGGGGTGGGAGAGCGGTACTTC
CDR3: CAWSIMRTGVGERYF

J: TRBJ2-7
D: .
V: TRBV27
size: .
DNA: TGTGCCAGCAGCCCCAACCAACTCTACGAGCAGTACTTC
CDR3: CASSPNQLYEQYF

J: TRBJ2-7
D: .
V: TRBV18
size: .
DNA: TGTGCCAGCTCAAGAACGAATACTTACGAGCAGTACTTC
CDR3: CASSRTNTYEQYF

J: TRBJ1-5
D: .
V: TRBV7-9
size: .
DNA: TGTGCCAGCAGCTCCTTGGACATCGATAGCAATCAGCCCCAGCATTTT
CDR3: CASSSLDIDSNQPQHF

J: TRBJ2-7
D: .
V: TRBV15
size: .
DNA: TGTGCCACCAGCAGAGTTGCGACTAAGCACGAGCAGTACTTC
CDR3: CATSRVATKHEQYF

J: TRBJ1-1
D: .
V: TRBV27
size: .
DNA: TGTGCCAGCAGCCCCCTCCAGGGGAACACTGAAGCTTTCTTT
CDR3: CASSPLQGNTEAFF

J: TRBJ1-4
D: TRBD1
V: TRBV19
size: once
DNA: TGTGCCAGTAGGGACAGGGCGACCTATAATGAAAAACTGTTTTTT
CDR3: CASRDRATYNEKLFF

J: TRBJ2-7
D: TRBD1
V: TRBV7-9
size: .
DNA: TGTGCCAGCAGCGAAACCGGGACAGGGGACTACGAGCAGTACTTC
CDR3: CASSETGTGDYEQYF

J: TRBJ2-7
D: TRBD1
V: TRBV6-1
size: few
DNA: TGTGCCAGCTCCACAGGGGGCGCACCATACGAGCAGTACTTC
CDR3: CASSTGGAPYEQYF

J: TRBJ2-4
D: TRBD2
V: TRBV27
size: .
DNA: TGTGCCAGCAGTAGTAGCGGGAGTTGCGTTCAGTACTTC
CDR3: CASSSSGSCVQYF

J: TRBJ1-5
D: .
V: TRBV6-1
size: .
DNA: TGTGCCAGCAGGGGAACAGGGTTCTTTCAGCCCCAGCATTTT
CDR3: CASRGTGFFQPQHF

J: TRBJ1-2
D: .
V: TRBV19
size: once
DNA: TGTGCCAGTAGTATGGGGGGGCGAGGATATGGCTACACCTTC
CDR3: CASSMGGRGYGYTF

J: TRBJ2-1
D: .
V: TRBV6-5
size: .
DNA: TGTGCCAGCAGTCACTCCCTTTGGGGCGATAACAATGAGCAGTTCTTC
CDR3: CASSHSLWGDNNEQFF

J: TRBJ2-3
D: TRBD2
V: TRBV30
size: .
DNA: TGTGCCTGGAATACGGGGGGGAGCACAGATACGCAGTATTTT
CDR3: CAWNTGGSTDTQYF

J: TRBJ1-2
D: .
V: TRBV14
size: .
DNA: TGTGCCAGCAGCAAGACTTTCAGCGGGTATGGCTATGGCTACACCTTC
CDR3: CASSKTFSGYGYGYTF

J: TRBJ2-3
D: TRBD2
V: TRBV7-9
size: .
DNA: TGTGCCAGCAGCGTCGGGAGGGCCTCTAGCACAGATACGCAGTATTTT
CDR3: CASSVGRASSTDTQYF

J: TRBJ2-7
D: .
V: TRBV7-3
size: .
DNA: TGTGCCAGCAGCGCTGGGGGGGCTACCTACGAGCAGTACTTC
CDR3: CASSAGGATYEQYF

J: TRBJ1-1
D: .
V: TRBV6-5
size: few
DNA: TGTGCCAGCAGTCAGACAGCGAACACTGAAGCTTTCTTT
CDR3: CASSQTANTEAFF

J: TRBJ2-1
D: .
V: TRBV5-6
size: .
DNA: TGTGCCAGCAGCTTCGAGTACAATGAGCAGTTCTTC
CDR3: CASSFEYNEQFF

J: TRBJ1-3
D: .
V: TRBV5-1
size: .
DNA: TGCGCCAGCAGGAGGGAGAGTTGGGACACCATATATTTT
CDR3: CASRRESWDTIYF

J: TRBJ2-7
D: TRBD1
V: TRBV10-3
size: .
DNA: TGTGCCATCAGCCCCGGGACAGGGGCAAACGAGCAGTACTTC
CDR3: CAISPGTGANEQYF

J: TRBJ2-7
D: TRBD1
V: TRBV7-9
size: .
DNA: TGTGCCAGCAGCTTAGAAGTGACAGGGTGGTACGAGCAGTACTTC
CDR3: CASSLEVTGWYEQYF

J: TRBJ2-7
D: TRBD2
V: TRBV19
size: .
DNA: TGTGCCAGTAGTCCCCGGCGGGAGTCTTACGAGCAGTACTTC
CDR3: CASSPRRESYEQYF

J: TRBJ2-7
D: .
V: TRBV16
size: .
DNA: TGTGCCAGCAGCCAATCTGCGGCGTACTCCTACGAGCAGTACTTC
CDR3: CASSQSAAYSYEQYF

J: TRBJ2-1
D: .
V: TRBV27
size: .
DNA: TGTGCCAGCAGTTTACGAGAGTACAATGAGCAGTTCTTC
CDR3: CASSLREYNEQFF